This TCR beta chain appears in the sequencing data of a study of blood T cell repertoires in COVID-19. On the study more broadly: Donors in the United States, Italy and Spain gave samples during acute or convalescent COVID-19. PBMCs, B-cell-depleted T cells, or T cells were the source of the cDNA or gDNA that made up the material.

Seattle patients were enrolled during active infection and followed longitudinally. In germline, CDR1 is GTSNPN, CDR2 SVGIG (reference sequence). The V gene lost 4 bases and the J gene lost 8 bases, with 17 bases spanning the gap. The CDR3 spans 14 residues. This clone came up a few times. Study processing details: Nucleated cell counts were estimated from reference gene primer amplification. Libraries were prepared by immunoSEQ multiplex PCR; TCRdb keeps only in-frame clonotypes and omits some of them. V, J and clone size are those of that table, while D and trimming were read from the DNA. The sample lists about 410,000 clones; about nine tenths were seen once.

This sequence joins TRBV30 and TRBJ1-4, with D maybe TRBD1 (5 bases). Sequencing was performed on peripheral blood. The receptor was isolated from a woman in her thirties or forties with COVID-19, enrolled during active disease. Here the CDR3 DNA reads TGTGCCTGGAATGTGGGGCAGGGAAGAGAAAAACTGTTTTTT. Translation gives CAWNVGQGREKLFF.